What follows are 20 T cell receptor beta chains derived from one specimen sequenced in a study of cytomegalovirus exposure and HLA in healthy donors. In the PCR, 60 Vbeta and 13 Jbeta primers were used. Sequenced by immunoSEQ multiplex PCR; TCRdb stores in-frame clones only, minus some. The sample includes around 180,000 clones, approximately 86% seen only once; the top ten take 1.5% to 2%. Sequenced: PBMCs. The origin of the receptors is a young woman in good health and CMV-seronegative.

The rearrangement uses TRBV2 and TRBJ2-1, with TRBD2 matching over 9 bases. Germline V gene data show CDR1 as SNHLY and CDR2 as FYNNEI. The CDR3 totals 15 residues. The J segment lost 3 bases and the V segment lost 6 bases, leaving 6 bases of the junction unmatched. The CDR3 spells CASRGDSGSYNEQFF. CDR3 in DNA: TGTGCCAGCAGAGGGGATAGCGGGAGCTACAATGAGCAGTTCTTC.

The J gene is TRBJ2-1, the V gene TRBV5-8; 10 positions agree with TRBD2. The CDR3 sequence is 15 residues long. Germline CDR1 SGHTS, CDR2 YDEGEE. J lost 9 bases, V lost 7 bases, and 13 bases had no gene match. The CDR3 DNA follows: TGTGCCAGCGGAACGATGCCTAGCGGGAGAGGTGAGCAGTTCTTC. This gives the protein CASGTMPSGRGEQFF. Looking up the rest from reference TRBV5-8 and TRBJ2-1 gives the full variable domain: EAGVTQSPTHLIKTRGQQATLRCSPISGHTSVYWYQQALGLGLQFLLWYDEGEERNRGNFPPRFSGRQFPNYSSELNVNALELEDSALYLCASGTMPSGRGEQFFGPGTRLTVL.

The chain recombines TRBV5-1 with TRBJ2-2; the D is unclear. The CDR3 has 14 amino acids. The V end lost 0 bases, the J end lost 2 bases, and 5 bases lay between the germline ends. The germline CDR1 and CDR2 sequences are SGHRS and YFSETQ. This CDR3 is CASSLELNTGELFF. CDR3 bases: TGCGCCAGCAGCTTGGAACTTAACACCGGGGAGCTGTTTTTT.

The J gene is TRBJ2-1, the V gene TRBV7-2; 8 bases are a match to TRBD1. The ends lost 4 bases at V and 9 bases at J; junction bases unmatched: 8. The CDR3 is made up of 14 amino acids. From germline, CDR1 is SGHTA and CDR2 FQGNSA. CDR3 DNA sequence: TGTGCCAGCAGCTCCTATACAGGGGGAGGTGAGCAGTTCTTC. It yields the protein CASSSYTGGGEQFF.

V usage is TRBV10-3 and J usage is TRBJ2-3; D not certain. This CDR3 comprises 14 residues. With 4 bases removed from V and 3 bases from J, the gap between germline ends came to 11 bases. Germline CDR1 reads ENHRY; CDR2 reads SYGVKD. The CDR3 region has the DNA TGTGCCATCAGTGTTCGGCAGGCGACAGATACGCAGTATTTT. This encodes CAISVRQATDTQYF.

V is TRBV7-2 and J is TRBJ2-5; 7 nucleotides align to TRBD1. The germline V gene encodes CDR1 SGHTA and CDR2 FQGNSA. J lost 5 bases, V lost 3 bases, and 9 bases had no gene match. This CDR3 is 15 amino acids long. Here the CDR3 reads CASSLQTGTAETQYF. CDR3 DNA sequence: TGTGCCAGCAGCTTGCAAACCGGGACAGCGGAGACCCAGTACTTC.

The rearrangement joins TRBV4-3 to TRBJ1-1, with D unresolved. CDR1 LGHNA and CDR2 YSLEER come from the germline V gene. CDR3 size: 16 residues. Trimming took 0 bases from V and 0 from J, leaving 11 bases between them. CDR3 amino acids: CASSQDSRFMNTEAFF. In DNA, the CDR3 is TGCGCCAGCAGCCAAGATTCCCGGTTCATGAACACTGAAGCTTTCTTT.

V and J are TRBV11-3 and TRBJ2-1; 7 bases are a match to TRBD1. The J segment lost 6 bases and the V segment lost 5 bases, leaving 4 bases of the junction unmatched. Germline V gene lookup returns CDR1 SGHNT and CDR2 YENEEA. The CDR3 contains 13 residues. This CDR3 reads CASSKTGANEQFF. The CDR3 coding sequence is TGTGCCAGCAGCAAAACAGGGGCCAATGAGCAGTTCTTC. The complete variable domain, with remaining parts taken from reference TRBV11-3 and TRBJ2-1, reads EAGVVQSPRYKIIEKKQPVAFWCNPISGHNTLYWYLQNLGQGPELLIRYENEEAVDDSQLPKDRFSAERLKGVDSTLKIQPAELGDSAVYLCASSKTGANEQFFGPGTRLTVL.

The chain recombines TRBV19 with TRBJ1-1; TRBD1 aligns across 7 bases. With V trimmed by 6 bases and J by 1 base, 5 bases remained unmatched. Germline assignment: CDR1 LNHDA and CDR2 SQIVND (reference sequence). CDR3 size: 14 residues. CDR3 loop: CASRNRGGNTEAFF. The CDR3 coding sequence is TGTGCCAGTAGGAACAGGGGAGGGAACACTGAAGCTTTCTTT.

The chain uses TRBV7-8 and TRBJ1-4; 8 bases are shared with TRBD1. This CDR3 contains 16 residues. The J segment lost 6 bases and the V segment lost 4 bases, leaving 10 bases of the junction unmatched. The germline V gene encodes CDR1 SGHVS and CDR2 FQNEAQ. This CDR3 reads CASSSRRTGLYEKLFF. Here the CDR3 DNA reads TGTGCCAGCAGCTCCCGACGGACAGGGCTTTATGAAAAACTGTTTTTT.

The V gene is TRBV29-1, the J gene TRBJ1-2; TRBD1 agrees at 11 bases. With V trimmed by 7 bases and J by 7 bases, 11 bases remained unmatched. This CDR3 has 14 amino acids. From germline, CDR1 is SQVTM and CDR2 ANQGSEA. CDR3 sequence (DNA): TGCAGCGCCAGAAAACCCGGGACAGGGGGTGGCTACACCTTC. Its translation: CSARKPGTGGGYTF.

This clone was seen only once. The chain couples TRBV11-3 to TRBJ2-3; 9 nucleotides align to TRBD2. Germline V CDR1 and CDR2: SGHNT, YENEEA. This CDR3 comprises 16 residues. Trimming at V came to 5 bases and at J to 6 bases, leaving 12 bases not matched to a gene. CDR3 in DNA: TGTGCCAGCAGCCCGGGACTAGCATCCCGAGGGGATACGCAGTATTTT. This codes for CASSPGLASRGDTQYF.

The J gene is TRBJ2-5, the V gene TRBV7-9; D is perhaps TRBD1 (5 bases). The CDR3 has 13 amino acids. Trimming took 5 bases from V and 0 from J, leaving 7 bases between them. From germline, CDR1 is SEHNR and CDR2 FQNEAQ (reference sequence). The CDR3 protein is CASSKGYQETQYF. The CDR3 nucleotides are TGTGCCAGCAGCAAGGGGTACCAAGAGACCCAGTACTTC.

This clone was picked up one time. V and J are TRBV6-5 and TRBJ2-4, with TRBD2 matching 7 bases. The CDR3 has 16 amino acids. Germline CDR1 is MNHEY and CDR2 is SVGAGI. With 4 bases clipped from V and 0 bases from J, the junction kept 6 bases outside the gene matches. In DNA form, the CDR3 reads TGTGCCAGCAGTTCCGAGACTAGCATAGCCAAAAACATTCAGTACTTC. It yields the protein CASSSETSIAKNIQYF.

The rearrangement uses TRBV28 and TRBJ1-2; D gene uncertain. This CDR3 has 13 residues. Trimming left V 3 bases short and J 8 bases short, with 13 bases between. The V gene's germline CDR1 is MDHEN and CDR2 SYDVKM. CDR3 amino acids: CASSLVAGGGYTF. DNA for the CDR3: TGTGCCAGCAGTTTGGTTGCGGGCGGGGGCTACACCTTC.

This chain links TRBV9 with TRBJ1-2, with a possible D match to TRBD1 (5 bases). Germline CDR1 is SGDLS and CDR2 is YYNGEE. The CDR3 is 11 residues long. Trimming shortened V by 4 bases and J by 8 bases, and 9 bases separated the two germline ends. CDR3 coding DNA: TGTGCCAGCAGCCGTGGGGGGGGCTACACCTTC. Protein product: CASSRGGGYTF. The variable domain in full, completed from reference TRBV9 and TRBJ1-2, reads DSGVTQTPKHLITATGQRVTLRCSPRSGDLSVYWYQQSLDQGLQFLIQYYNGEERAKGNILERFSAQQFPDLHSELNLSSLELGDSALYFCASSRGGGYTFGSGTRLTVV.

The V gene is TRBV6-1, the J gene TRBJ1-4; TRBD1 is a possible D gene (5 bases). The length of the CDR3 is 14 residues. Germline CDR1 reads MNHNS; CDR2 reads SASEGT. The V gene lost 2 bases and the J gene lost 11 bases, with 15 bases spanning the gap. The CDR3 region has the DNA TGTGCCAGCAGTGAAATAAGGCAGGGTGGGAAACTGTTTTTT. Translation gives CASSEIRQGGKLFF.

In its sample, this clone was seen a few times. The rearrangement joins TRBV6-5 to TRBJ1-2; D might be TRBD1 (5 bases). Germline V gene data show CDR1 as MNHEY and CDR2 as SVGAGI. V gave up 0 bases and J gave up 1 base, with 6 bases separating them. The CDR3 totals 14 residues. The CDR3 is CASSYSTDNYGYTF. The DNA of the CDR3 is TGTGCCAGCAGTTACTCGACAGATAACTATGGCTACACCTTC.

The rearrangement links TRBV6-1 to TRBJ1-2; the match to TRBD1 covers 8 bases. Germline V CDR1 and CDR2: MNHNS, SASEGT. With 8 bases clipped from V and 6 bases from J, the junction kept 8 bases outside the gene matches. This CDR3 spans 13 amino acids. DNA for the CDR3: TGTGCCAGCCCCGGGCAGGGGGCCGATGGCTACACCTTC. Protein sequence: CASPGQGADGYTF.

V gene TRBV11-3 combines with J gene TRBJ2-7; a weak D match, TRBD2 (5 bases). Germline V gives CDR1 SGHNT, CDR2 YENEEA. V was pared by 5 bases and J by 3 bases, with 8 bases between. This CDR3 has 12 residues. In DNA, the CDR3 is TGTGCCAGCAGCCGGGCGGGCTACGAGCAGTACTTC. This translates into CASSRAGYEQYF.